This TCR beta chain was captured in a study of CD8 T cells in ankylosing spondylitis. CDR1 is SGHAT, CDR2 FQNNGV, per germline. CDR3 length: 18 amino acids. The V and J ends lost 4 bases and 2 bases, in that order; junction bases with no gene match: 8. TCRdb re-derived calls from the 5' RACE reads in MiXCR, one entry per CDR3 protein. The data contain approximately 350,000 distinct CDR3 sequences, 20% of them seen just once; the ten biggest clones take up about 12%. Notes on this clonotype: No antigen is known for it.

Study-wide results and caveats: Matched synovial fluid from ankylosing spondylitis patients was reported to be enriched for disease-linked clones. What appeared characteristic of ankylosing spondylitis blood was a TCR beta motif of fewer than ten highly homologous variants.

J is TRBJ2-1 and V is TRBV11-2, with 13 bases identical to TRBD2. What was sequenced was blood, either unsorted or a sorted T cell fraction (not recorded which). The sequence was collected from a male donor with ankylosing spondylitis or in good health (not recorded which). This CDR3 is CASSWTGTSGVAYNEQFF. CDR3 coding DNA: TGTGCCAGCAGCTGGACCGGGACTAGCGGGGTTGCCTACAATGAGCAGTTCTTC.